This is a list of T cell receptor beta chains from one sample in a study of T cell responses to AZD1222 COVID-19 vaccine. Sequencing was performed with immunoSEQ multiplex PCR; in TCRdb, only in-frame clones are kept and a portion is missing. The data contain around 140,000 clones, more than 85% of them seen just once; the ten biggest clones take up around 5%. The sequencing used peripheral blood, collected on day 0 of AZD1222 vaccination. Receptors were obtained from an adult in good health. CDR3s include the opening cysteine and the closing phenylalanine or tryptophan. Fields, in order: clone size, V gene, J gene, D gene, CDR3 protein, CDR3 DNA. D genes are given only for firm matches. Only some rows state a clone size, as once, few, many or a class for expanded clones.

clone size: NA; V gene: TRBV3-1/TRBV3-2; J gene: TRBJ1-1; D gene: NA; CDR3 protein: CASSQGVRPFF; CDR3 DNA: TGTGCCAGCAGCCAAGGAGTTCGGCCTTTCTTT
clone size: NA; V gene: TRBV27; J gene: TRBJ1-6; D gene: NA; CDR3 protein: CASSRRRDGYNSPLHF; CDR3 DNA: TGTGCCAGCAGTCGAAGAAGGGACGGCTATAATTCACCCCTCCACTTT
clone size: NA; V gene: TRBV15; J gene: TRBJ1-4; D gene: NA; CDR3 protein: CATSSGGEKLFF; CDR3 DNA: TGTGCCACCAGCAGTGGGGGCGAAAAACTGTTTTTT
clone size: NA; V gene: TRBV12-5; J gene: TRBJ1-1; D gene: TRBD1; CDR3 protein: CASGFTGTGGRAFF; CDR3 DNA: TGTGCTAGTGGTTTCACCGGGACAGGGGGCAGAGCTTTCTTT
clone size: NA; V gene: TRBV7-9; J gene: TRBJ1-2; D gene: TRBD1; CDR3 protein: CASSLARDRNYGYTF; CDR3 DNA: TGTGCCAGCAGCTTAGCTAGGGACAGGAACTATGGCTACACCTTC
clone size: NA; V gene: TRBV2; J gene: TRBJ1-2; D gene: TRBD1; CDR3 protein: CASLLGTGGYGYTF; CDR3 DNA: TGTGCCAGCCTCCTAGGGACAGGGGGTTATGGCTACACCTTC
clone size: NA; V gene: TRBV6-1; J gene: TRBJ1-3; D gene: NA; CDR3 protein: CASSESGVPLLSSGNTIYF; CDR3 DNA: TGTGCCAGCAGTGAATCTGGGGTTCCCCTCCTGAGCTCTGGAAACACCATATATTTT
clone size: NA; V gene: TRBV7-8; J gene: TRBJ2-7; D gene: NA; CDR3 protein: CASSPASYEQYF; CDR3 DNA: TGTGCCAGCAGCCCCGCTAGCTACGAGCAGTACTTC
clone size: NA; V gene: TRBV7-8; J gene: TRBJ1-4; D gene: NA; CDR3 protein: CASSFLPATNEKLFF; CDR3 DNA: TGTGCCAGCAGCTTTTTGCCTGCAACTAATGAAAAACTGTTTTTT
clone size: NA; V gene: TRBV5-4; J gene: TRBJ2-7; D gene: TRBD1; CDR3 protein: CASSLGTGGFYEQYF; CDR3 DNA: TGTGCCAGCAGCCTCGGGACAGGGGGGTTTTACGAGCAGTACTTC
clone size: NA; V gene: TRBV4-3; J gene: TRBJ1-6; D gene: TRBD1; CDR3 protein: CASSQDYRGGNSPLHF; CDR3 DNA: TGCGCCAGCAGCCAAGACTACAGGGGGGGAAATTCACCCCTCCACTTT
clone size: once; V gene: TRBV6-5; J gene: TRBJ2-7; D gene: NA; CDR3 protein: CASDPPKSYEQYF; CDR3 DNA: TGTGCCAGCGACCCACCTAAATCTTACGAGCAGTACTTC
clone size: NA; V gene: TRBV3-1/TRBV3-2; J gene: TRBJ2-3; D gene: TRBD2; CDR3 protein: CASSQVALADTDTQYF; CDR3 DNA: TGTGCCAGCAGCCAAGTTGCACTAGCGGATACAGATACGCAGTATTTT
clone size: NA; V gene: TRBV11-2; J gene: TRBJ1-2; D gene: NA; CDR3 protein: CASSLEAVSVNYGYTF; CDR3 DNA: TGTGCCAGCAGCTTAGAAGCCGTATCTGTTAACTATGGCTACACCTTC
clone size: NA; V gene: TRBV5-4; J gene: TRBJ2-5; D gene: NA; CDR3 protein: CASSLPSSETQYF; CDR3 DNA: TGTGCCAGCAGCTTGCCTAGTTCGGAGACCCAGTACTTC
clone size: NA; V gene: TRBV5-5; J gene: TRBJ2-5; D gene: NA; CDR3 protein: CASSLEGTQETQYF; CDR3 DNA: TGTGCCAGCAGCTTGGAAGGAACCCAAGAGACCCAGTACTTC
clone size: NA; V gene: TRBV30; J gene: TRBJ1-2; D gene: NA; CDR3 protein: CAWSADRYYGYTF; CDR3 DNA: TGTGCCTGGAGTGCCGACAGATACTATGGCTACACCTTC
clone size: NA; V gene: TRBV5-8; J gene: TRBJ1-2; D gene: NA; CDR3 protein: CASSLAGLYGYTF; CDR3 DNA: TGTGCCAGCAGCTTAGCGGGACTCTATGGCTACACCTTC
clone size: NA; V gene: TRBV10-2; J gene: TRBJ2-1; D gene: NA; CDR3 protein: CASYGGQQFF; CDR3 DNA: TGCGCCAGTTATGGGGGACAGCAGTTCTTC
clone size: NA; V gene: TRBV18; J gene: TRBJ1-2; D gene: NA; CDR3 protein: CASSPQGPSYYGYTF; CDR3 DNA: TGTGCCAGCTCACCACAGGGACCGTCTTACTATGGCTACACCTTC
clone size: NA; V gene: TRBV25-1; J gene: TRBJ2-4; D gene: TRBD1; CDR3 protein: CASSEPTGGSIQYF; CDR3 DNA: TGTGCCAGCAGTGAACCCACAGGGGGAAGCATTCAGTACTTC
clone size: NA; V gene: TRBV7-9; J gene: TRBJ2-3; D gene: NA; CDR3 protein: CASSLELAQDTQYF; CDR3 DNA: TGTGCCAGCAGCTTAGAACTAGCTCAAGATACGCAGTATTTT
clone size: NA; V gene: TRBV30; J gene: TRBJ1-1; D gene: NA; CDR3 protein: CAWIFPIGGNTEAFF; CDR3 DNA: TGTGCCTGGATTTTTCCTATCGGGGGAAACACTGAAGCTTTCTTT
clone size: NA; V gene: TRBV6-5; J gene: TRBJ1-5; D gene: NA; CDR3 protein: CASRLDLSNQPQHF; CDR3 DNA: TGTGCCAGCAGATTGGACCTTAGCAATCAGCCCCAGCATTTT
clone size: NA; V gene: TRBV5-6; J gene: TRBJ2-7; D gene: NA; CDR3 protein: CASIGQEGANSYEQYF; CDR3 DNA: TGTGCCAGCATCGGCCAGGAGGGGGCGAATTCCTACGAGCAGTACTTC
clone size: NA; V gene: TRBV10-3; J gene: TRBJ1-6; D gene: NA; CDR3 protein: CATWGRTSSYNSPLHF; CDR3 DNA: TGTGCCACGTGGGGACGGACGAGCTCCTATAATTCACCCCTCCACTTT
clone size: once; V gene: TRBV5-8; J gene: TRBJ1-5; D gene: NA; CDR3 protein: CASSLEGFSNQPQHF; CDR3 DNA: TGTGCCAGCAGCTTGGAGGGTTTTAGCAATCAGCCCCAGCATTTT
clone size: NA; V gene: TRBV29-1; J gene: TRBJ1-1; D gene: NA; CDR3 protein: CSVVFGVMNTEAFF; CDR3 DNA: TGCAGCGTTGTGTTTGGAGTTATGAACACTGAAGCTTTCTTT
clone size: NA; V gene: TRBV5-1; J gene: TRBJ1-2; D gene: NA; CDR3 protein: CASSPGDLGSLNYGYTF; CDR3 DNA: TGCGCCAGCAGCCCGGGGGACCTAGGATCTCTTAACTATGGCTACACCTTC
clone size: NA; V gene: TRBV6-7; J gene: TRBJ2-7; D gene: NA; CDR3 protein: CARRFSGVRYEQYF; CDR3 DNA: TGTGCCAGGAGATTTTCGGGGGTTCGGTACGAGCAGTACTTC
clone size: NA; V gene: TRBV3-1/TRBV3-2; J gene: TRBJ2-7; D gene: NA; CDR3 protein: CASSQAGFEQYF; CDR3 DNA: TGTGCCAGCAGCCAAGCTGGGTTTGAGCAGTACTTC
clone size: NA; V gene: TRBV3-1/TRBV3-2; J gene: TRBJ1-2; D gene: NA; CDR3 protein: CASSQTGRYGYTF; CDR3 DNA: TGTGCCAGCAGCCAAACGGGTCGATATGGCTACACCTTC
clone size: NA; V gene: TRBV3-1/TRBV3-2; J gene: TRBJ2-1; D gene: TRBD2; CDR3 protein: CASRRTSGSNEQFF; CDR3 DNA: TGTGCCAGCAGGCGGACTAGCGGGAGTAATGAGCAGTTCTTC
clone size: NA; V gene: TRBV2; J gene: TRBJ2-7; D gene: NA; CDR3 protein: CASSELDYAVEKHEQYF; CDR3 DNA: TGTGCCAGCAGTGAATTGGACTACGCCGTCGAGAAGCACGAGCAGTACTTC
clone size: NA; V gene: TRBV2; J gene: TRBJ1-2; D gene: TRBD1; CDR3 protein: CASTLQGAVYGYTF; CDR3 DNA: TGTGCCAGCACCCTACAGGGGGCTGTCTATGGCTACACCTTC
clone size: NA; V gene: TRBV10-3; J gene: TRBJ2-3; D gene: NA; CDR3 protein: CAISEPNLPQYF; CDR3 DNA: TGTGCCATCAGTGAGCCGAATCTCCCGCAGTATTTT
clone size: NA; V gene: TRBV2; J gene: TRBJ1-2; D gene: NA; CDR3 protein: CASRTTGPLYGYTF; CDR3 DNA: TGTGCCAGCAGGACTACAGGGCCCCTCTATGGCTACACCTTC
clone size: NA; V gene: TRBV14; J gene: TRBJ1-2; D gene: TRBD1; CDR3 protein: CASSHSGQGYYGYTF; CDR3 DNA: TGTGCCAGCAGCCACTCCGGACAGGGGTACTATGGCTACACCTTC
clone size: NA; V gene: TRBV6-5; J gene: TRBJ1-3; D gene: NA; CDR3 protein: CASTPDIGNTIYF; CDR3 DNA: TGTGCCAGCACCCCAGACATAGGAAACACCATATATTTT
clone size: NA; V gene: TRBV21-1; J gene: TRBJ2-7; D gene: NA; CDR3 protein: CASSKALRVWKQYF; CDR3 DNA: TGTGCCAGCAGCAAAGCGCTAAGGGTCTGGAAGCAGTACTTC
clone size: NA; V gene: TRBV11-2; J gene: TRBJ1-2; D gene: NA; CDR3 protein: CASSLEVPDYGYTF; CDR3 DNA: TGTGCCAGCAGCTTAGAGGTACCCGACTATGGCTACACCTTC
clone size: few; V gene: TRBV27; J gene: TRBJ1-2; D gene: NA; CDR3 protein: CASSSLTDLTYGYTF; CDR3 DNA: TGTGCCAGCAGTTCCCTGACAGATTTAACCTATGGCTACACCTTC
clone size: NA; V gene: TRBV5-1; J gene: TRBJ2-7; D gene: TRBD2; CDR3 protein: CASSLVLAGGGEQYF; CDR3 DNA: TGCGCCAGCAGCTTGGTACTAGCGGGGGGAGGCGAGCAGTACTTC
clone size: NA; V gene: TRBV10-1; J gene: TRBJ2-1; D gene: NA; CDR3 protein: CASARSYNEQFF; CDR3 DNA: TGCGCCAGCGCCAGATCCTACAATGAGCAGTTCTTC
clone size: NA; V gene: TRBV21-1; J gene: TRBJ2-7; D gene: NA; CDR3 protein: CASSTAPLLSYEQYF; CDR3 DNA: TGTGCCAGCAGCACCGCACCTCTCCTCTCCTACGAGCAGTACTTC
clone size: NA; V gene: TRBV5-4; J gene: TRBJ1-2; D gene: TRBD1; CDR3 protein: CASSLGGQGIYGYTF; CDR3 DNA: TGTGCCAGCAGCTTGGGAGGACAGGGGATCTATGGCTACACCTTC
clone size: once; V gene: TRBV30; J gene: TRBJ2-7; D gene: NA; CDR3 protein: CAWSGGGLLGDEQYF; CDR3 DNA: TGTGCCTGGAGTGGTGGAGGCCTGCTAGGCGACGAGCAGTACTTC
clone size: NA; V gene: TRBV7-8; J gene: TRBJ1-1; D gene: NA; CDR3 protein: CASSLSGPNTEAFF; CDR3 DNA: TGTGCCAGCAGCTTGTCCGGGCCAAACACTGAAGCTTTCTTT
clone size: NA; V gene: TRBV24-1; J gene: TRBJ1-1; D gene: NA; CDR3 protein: CATSDDDGNTEAFF; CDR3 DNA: TGTGCCACCAGTGATGATGACGGTAACACTGAAGCTTTCTTT
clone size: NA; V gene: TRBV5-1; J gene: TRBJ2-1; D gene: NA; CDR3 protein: CASSLLGLDNEQFF; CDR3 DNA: TGCGCCAGCAGCTTGTTGGGACTTGATAATGAGCAGTTCTTC
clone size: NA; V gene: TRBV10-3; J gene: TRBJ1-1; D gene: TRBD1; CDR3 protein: CAIRPLTGGRLTEAFF; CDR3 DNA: TGTGCCATCAGACCCCTGACAGGGGGGCGTCTCACTGAAGCTTTCTTT
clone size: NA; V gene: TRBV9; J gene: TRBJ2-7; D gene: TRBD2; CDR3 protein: CASSVGPSGGPYEQYF; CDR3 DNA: TGTGCCAGCAGCGTAGGTCCTAGCGGGGGTCCCTACGAGCAGTACTTC
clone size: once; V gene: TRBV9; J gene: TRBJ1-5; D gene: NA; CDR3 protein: CASSVSPGLGQPQHF; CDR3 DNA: TGTGCCAGCAGCGTATCCCCAGGTTTGGGGCAGCCCCAGCATTTT
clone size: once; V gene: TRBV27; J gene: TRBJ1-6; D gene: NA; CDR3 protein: CASTWGTSNSPLHF; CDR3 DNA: TGTGCCAGCACTTGGGGGACATCAAATTCACCCCTCCACTTT
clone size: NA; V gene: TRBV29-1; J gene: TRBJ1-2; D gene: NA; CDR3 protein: CSVHGSGEDYGYTF; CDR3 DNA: TGCAGCGTCCACGGGTCAGGGGAAGACTATGGCTACACCTTC
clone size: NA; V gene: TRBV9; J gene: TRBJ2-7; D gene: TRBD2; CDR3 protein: CASSPRGASYEQYF; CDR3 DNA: TGTGCCAGCAGCCCGCGGGGGGCTTCCTACGAGCAGTACTTC
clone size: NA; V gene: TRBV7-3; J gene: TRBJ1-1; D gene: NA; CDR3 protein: CASSPPGVPGVRNTEAFF; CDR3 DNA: TGTGCCAGCAGCCCTCCCGGGGTCCCTGGGGTAAGGAACACTGAAGCTTTCTTT
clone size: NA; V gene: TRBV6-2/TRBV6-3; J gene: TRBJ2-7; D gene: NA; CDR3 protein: CASSYSTESGDYEQYF; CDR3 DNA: TGTGCCAGCAGTTACTCTACTGAGTCGGGGGACTACGAGCAGTACTTC
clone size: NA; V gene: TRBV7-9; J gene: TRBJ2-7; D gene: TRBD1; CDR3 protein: CASSSPRDRAYEQYF; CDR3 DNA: TGTGCCAGCAGTTCCCCCCGGGACAGGGCCTACGAGCAGTACTTC
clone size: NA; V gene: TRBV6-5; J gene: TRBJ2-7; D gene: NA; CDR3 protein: CASSFGAYEQYF; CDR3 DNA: TGTGCCAGCAGTTTCGGTGCCTACGAGCAGTACTTC